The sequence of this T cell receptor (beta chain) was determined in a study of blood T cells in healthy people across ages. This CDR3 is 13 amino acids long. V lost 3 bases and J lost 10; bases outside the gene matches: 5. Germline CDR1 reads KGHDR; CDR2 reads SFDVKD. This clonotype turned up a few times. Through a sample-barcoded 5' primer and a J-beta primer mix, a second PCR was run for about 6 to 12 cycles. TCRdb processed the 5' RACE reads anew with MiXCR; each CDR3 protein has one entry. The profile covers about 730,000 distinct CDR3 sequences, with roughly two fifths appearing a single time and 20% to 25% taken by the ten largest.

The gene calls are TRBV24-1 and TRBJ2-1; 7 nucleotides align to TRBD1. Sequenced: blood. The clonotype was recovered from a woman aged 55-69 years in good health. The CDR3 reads CATSDGTVREQFF. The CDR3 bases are TGTGCCACCAGTGATGGGACAGTACGGGAGCAGTTCTTC.